A single sample is the source of the 8 T cell receptor beta chains below, sequenced in a study of cytotoxic CD8 clonotypes in ibrutinib-treated CLL. Method: immunoSEQ multiplex PCR; TCRdb's copy keeps in-frame clones and lacks some. The sample has around 77,000 clones; 80% are singletons. Sequenced here: PBMCs, sampled at disease progression, from a patient treated with ibrutinib. The source of these receptors is a human donor with chronic lymphocytic leukemia.

CDR3 sequence reads: CASSQAGYEQYF. The DNA of the CDR3 is TGTGCCAGCAGCCAAGCGGGATACGAGCAGTACTTC. The chain has TRBV4-2 and TRBJ2-7; D is possibly TRBD2 (5 bases). The CDR3 covers 12 residues. Trimming stripped 1 base from V and 4 bases from J, with 5 bases between. Looked up from germline, CDR1 is LGHNA and CDR2 is YNFKEQ.

This chain joins TRBV28 and TRBJ2-2, with D unclear. This CDR3 has 11 amino acids. Germline assignment: CDR1 MDHEN and CDR2 SYDVKM. V lost 6 bases to trimming and J lost 8 bases, with 7 bases between them. The CDR3 region is CASSEVGELFF. CDR3 bases: TGTGCCAGCAGCGAGGTGGGGGAGCTGTTTTTT.

The chain combines TRBV28 with TRBJ2-7; the match to TRBD2 covers 7 bases. Germline CDR1 MDHEN, CDR2 SYDVKM. The CDR3 is 14 residues long. V was pared by 3 bases and J by 2 bases, with 4 bases of the junction left unmatched. Written as DNA, the CDR3 is TGTGCCAGCAGTTTCGGGGGGAAAGCCTACGAGCAGTACTTC. Translation gives CASSFGGKAYEQYF.

The chain employs TRBV6-5 and TRBJ2-7; D is ambiguous. Trimming cost V 0 bases and J 2 bases, with 11 bases left between them. CDR1 is MNHEY, CDR2 SVGAGI, per germline. This CDR3 has 15 residues. The CDR3 protein is CASSYSPGPTYEQYF. The CDR3 nucleotides are TGTGCCAGCAGTTACTCTCCGGGTCCTACCTACGAGCAGTACTTC.

The chain uses TRBV2 and TRBJ2-3; 7 nucleotides align to TRBD2. Per germline, CDR1 SNHLY and CDR2 FYNNEI. This CDR3 spans 17 amino acids. With V trimmed by 4 bases and J by 4 bases, 14 bases remained unmatched. This CDR3 reads CASSGLTSLTASDTQYF. DNA of the CDR3: TGTGCCAGCAGTGGCCTGACTAGCCTTACAGCGTCAGATACGCAGTATTTT. Supplemented by reference TRBV2 and TRBJ2-3, the full variable domain reads EPEVTQTPSHQVTQMGQEVILRCVPISNHLYFYWYRQILGQKVEFLVSFYNNEISEKSEIFDDQFSVERPDGSNFTLKIRSTKLEDSAMYFCASSGLTSLTASDTQYFGPGTRLTVL.

The gene calls are TRBV7-3 and TRBJ2-7; 8 bases fit TRBD2. The CDR3 covers 16 residues. V lost 2 bases and J lost 7; bases outside the gene matches: 13. Germline CDR1 reads SGHTA; CDR2 reads FQGTGA. CDR3 sequence: CASSLAPASGPGEQYF. The CDR3 DNA reads TGTGCCAGCAGCTTAGCCCCCGCTAGCGGGCCAGGAGAGCAGTACTTC. Variable domain in full (rest from reference TRBV7-3 and TRBJ2-7): GAGVSQTPSNKVTEKGKYVELRCDPISGHTALYWYRQSLGQGPEFLIYFQGTGAADDSGLPNDRFFAVRPEGSVSTLKIQRTERGDSAVYLCASSLAPASGPGEQYFGPGTRLTVT.

V is TRBV7-9 and J is TRBJ1-1; no reliable D call. CDR3 length: 15 residues. Germline CDR1 SEHNR, CDR2 FQNEAQ (reference sequence). The V end was cut by 1 base, the J end by 0 bases, with 9 bases between. CDR3 DNA: TGTGCCAGCAGCTTAGGGGGAGGGATGAACACTGAAGCTTTCTTT. As protein: CASSLGGGMNTEAFF.

The chain has TRBV10-3 and TRBJ2-1; TRBD2 aligns across 11 bases. The ends lost 6 bases at V and 4 bases at J; junction bases unmatched: 5. CDR3 length: 15 residues. The germline V gene encodes CDR1 ENHRY and CDR2 SYGVKD. CDR3 sequence: CAISRGLAEYNEQFF. The CDR3 coding sequence is TGTGCCATCAGCCGGGGACTAGCGGAGTACAATGAGCAGTTCTTC.